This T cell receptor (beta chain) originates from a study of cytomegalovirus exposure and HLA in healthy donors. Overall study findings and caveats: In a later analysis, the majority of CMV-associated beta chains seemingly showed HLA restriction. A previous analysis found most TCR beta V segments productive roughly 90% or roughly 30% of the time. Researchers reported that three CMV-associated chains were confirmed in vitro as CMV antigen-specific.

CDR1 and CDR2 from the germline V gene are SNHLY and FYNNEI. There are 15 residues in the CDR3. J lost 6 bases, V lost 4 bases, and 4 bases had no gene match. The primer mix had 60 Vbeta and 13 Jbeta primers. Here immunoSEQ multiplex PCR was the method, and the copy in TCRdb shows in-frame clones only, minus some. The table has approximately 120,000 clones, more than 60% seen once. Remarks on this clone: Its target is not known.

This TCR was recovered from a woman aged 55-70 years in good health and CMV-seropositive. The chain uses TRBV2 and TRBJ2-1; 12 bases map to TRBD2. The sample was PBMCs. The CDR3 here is CASSVQGLAGNEQFF. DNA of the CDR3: TGTGCCAGCAGTGTCCAGGGACTAGCGGGCAATGAGCAGTTCTTC.